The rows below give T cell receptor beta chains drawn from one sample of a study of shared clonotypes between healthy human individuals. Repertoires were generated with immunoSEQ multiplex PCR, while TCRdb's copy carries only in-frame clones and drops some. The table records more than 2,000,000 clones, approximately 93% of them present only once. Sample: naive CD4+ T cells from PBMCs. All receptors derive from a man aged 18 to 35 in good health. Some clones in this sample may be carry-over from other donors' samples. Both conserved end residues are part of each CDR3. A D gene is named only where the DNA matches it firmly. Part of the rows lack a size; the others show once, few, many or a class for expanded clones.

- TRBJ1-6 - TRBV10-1 TGCGCCAGCAGCAAGGACGGTTCAGGTCCCCTCCACTTT CASSKDGSGPLHF
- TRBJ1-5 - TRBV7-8 TGTGCCAGCAGCCCAGGGAGGGCTAACAATCAGCCCCAGCATTTT CASSPGRANNQPQHF
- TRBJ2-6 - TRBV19 TGTGCCAGTAGTTACTACGCCAGCTCTGGGGCCAACGTCCTGACTTTC CASSYYASSGANVLTF
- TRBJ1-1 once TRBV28 TGTGCCAGCAGGGGATACCGGGACATGAACACTGAAGCTTTCTTT CASRGYRDMNTEAFF
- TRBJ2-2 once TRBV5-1 TGCGCCAGCAGCTCGGGAGTAACCGCCACCGGGGAGCTGTTTTTT CASSSGVTATGELFF
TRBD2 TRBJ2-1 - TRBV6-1 TGTGCCAGCAGTGAAGTGCGGGAGCGTCCTGAGCAGTTCTTC CASSEVRERPEQFF
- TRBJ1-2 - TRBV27 TGTGCCAGCAGACCAACAGGTGTCTATGGCTACACCTTC CASRPTGVYGYTF
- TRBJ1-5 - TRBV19 TGTGCCAGTAGTATGGATGGGCCGGACAGAGGGTGGAGCAATCAGCCCCAGCATTTT CASSMDGPDRGWSNQPQHF
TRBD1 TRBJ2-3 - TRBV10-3 TGTGCCATCAGTGACACCGGGACAGGGGGCGAAGATACGCAGTATTTT CAISDTGTGGEDTQYF
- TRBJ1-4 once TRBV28 TGTGCCAGCAGTAGTGGGGCGAGGGCTAATGAAAAACTGTTTTTT CASSSGARANEKLFF
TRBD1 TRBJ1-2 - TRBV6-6 TGTGCCAGCAGTTCCTCGGGACAGGGGGGGAATGGCTACACCTTC CASSSSGQGGNGYTF
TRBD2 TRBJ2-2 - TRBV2 TGTGCCAGCGCGACTAGCGGATCGATGACCGGGGAGCTGTTTTTT CASATSGSMTGELFF
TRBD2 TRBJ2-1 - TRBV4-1 TGCGCCAGCAGCCAAGCCCGGACTAGCGGGATGGGGCGGGACAATGAGCAGTTCTTC CASSQARTSGMGRDNEQFF
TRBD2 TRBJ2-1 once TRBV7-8 TGTGCCAGCAGTGTGTTTGTGCGGGAGAGGAGCTCCTACAATGAGCAGTTCTTC CASSVFVRERSSYNEQFF
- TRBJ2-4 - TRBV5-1 TGCGCCAGCAGCCCGCAACGGGAGTATGGGAACATTCAGTACTTC CASSPQREYGNIQYF
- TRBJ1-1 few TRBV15 TGTGCCACCAGCAGAGACTCGACAGCGGCTTTCTTT CATSRDSTAAFF
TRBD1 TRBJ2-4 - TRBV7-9 TGTGCCAGCAGCTTAGGTGGAACAGGGGGCTTGGGGTACTTC CASSLGGTGGLGYF
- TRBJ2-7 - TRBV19 TGTGCCAGTAGATCCTCGGGGGCGCGGGAGCAGTACTTC CASRSSGAREQYF
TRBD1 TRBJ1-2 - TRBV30 TGTGCCTGGACCCCAGAGGACAGGGCTTATGGCTACACCTTC CAWTPEDRAYGYTF
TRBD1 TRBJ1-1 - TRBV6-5 TGTGCCAGCAGTGCAGGGGGAATTGTCACTGAAGCTTTCTTT CASSAGGIVTEAFF
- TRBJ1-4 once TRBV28 TGTGCCAGCAGTCCTAACCTAAACAGGGAGATCAATGAAAAACTGTTTTTT CASSPNLNREINEKLFF
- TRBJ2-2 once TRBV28 TGTGCCAGCAGTGCTCAAGTCTGGGGGGCCACCGGGGAGCTGTTTTTT CASSAQVWGATGELFF
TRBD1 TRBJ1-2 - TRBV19 TGTGCCAGTACGGGGGAAATGGGACAGGGGAAGTACGGCTACACCTTC CASTGEMGQGKYGYTF
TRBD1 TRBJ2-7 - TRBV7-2 TGTGCCAGCAGCTCCTACGCACAGGGGGTTCCGGGCGAGCAGTACTTC CASSSYAQGVPGEQYF
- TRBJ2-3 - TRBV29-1 TGCAGCGCCTCAGGGGTAGTCACAGATACGCAGTATTTT CSASGVVTDTQYF
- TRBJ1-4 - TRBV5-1 TGCGCCAGCAGCTTCTCAGGGGACTATAATGAAAAACTGTTTTTT CASSFSGDYNEKLFF